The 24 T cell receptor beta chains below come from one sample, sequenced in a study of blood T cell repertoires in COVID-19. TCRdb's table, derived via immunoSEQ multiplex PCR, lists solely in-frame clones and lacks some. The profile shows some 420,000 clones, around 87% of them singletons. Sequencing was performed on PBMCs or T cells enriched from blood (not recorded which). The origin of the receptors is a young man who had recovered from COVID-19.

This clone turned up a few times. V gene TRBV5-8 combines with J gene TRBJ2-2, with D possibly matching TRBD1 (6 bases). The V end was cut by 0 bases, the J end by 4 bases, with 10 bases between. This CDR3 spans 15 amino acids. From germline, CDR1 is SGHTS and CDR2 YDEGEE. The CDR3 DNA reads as TGTGCCAGCAGCTTGGTGGGGGCGAGCACCGGGGAGCTGTTTTTT. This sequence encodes CASSLVGASTGELFF. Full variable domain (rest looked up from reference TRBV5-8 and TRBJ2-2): EAGVTQSPTHLIKTRGQQATLRCSPISGHTSVYWYQQALGLGLQFLLWYDEGEERNRGNFPPRFSGRQFPNYSSELNVNALELEDSALYLCASSLVGASTGELFFGEGSRLTVL.

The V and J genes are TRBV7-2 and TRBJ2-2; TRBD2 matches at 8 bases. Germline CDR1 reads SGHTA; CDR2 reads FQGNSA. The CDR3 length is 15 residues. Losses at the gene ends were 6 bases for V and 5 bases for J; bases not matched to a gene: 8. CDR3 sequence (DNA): TGTGCCAGCAGGGCCTCGGGAGGGTGGACCGGGGAGCTGTTTTTT. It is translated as CASRASGGWTGELFF.

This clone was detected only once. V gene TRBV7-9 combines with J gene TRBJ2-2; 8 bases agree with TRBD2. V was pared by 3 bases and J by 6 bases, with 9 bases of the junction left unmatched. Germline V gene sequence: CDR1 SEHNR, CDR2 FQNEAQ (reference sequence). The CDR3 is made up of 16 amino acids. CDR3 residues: CASSLLSGSRPGELFF. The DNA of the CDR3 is TGTGCCAGCAGCTTGTTGAGCGGGAGCCGCCCCGGGGAGCTGTTTTTT.

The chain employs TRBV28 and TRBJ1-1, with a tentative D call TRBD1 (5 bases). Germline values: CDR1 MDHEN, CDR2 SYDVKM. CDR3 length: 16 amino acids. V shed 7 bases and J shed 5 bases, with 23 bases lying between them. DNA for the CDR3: TGTGCCAGCATCATAGCGGGGGGGGTAAAGAAGACTGAAGCTTTCTTT. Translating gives CASIIAGGVKKTEAFF.

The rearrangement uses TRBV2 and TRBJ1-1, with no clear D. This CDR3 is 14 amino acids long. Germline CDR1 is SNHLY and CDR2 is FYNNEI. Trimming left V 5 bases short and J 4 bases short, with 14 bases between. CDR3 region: CASSTLGEGTEAFF. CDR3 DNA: TGTGCCAGCAGTACACTGGGAGAGGGCACTGAAGCTTTCTTT.

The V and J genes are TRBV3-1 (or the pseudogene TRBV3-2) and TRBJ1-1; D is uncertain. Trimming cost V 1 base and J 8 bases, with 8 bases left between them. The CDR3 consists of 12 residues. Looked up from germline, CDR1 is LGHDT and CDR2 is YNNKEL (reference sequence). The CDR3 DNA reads TGTGCCAGCAGCCAAGTCCGGAGCGAAGCTTTCTTT. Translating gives CASSQVRSEAFF.

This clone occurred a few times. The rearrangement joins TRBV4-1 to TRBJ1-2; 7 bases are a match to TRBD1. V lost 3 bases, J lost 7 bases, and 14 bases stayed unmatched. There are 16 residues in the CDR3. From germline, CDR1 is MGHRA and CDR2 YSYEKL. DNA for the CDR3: TGCGCCAGCAGCCAGGGACAGATCCAGGGGCAGGGTGGCTACACCTTC. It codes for CASSQGQIQGQGGYTF.

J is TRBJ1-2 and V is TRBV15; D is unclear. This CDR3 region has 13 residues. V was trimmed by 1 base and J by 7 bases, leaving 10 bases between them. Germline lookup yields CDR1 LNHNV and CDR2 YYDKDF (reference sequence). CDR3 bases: TGTGCCACCAGCAGAGCCCTATCAGGTGGCTACACCTTC. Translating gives CATSRALSGGYTF. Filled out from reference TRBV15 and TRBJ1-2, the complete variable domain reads DAMVIQNPRYQVTQFGKPVTLSCSQTLNHNVMYWYQQKSSQAPKLLFHYYDKDFNNEADTPDNFQSRRPNTSFCFLDIRSPGLGDTAMYLCATSRALSGGYTFGSGTRLTVV.

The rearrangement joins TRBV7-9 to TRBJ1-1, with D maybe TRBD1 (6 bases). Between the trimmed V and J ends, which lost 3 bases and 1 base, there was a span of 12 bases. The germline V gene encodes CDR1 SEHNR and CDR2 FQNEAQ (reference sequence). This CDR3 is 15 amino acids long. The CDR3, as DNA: TGTGCCAGCAGCTTTGGGGGCGTGGGGAACACTGAAGCTTTCTTT. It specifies CASSFGGVGNTEAFF.

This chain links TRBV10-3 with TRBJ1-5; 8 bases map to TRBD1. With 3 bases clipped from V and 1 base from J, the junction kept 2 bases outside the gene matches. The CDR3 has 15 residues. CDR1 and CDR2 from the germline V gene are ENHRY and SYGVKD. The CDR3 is CAISDGQGSNQPQHF. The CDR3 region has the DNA TGTGCCATCAGTGACGGACAGGGAAGCAATCAGCCCCAGCATTTT.

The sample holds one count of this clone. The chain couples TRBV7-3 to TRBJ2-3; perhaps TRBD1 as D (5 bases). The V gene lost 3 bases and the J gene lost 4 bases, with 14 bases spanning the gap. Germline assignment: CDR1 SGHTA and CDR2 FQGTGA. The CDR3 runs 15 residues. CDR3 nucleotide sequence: TGTGCCAGCAGCTTTCAGGGTGGGGCGGCAGATACGCAGTATTTT. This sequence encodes CASSFQGGAADTQYF.

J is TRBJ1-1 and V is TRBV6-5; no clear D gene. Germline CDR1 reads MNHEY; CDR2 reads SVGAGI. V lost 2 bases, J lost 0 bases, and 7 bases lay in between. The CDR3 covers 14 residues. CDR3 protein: CASSYGGVNTEAFF. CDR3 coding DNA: TGTGCCAGCAGTTACGGCGGCGTGAACACTGAAGCTTTCTTT.

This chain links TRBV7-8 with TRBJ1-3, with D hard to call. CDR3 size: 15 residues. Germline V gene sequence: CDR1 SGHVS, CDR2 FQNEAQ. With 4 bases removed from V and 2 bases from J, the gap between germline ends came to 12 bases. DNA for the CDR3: TGTGCCAGCAGCTCCACGCGGTTCACTGGAAACACCATATATTTT. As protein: CASSSTRFTGNTIYF.

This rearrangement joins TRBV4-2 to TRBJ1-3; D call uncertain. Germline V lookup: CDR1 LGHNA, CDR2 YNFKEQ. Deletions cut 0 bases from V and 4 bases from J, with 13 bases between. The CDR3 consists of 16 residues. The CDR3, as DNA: TGTGCCAGCAGCCAAGATAGGTCAGGAAGAGGAAACACCATATATTTT. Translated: CASSQDRSGRGNTIYF.

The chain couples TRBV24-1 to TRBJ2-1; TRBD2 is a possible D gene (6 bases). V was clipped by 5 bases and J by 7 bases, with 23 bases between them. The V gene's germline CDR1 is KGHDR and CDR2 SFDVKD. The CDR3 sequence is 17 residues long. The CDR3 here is CATSGRGSSGVGNEQFF. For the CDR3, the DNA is TGTGCCACCAGTGGCCGGGGTAGTTCGGGAGTTGGAAATGAGCAGTTCTTC.

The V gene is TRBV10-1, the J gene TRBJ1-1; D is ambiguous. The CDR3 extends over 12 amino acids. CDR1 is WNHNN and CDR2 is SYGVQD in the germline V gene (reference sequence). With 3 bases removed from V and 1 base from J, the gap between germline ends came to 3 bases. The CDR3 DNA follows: TGCGCCAGCAGTGACCAGAACACTGAAGCTTTCTTT. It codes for CASSDQNTEAFF.

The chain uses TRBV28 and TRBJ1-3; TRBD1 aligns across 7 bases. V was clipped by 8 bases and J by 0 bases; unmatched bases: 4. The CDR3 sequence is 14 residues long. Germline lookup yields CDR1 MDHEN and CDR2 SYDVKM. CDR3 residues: CASGQGGSGNTIYF. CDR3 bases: TGTGCCAGCGGTCAGGGGGGCTCTGGAAACACCATATATTTT.

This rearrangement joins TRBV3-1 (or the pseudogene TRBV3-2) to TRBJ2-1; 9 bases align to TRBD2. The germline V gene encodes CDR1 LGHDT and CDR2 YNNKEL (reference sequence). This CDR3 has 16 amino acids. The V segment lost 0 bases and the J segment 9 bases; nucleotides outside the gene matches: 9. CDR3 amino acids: CASSQDNSGSPSEQFF. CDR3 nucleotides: TGTGCCAGCAGCCAAGATAATAGCGGGAGCCCGAGTGAGCAGTTCTTC.

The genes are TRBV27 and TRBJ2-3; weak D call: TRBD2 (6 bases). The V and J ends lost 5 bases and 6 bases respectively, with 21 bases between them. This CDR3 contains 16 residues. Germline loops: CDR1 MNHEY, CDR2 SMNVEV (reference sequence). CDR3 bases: TGTGCCAGCAGTCCACGAGGCCCAGCGGGTGCCGATACGCAGTATTTT. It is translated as CASSPRGPAGADTQYF.

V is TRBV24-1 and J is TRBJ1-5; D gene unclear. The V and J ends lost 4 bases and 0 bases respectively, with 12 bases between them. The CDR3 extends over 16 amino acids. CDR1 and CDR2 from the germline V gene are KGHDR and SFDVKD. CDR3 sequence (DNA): TGTGCCACCAGTGAGGGCAGAAGTTATAGCAATCAGCCCCAGCATTTT. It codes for CATSEGRSYSNQPQHF.

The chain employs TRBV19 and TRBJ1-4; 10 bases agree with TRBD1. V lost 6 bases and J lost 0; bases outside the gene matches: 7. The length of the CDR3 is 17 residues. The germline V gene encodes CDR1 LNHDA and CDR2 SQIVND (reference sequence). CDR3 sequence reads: CASRPRDRGSTNEKLFF. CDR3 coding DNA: TGTGCCAGTAGGCCACGGGACAGGGGTTCAACTAATGAAAAACTGTTTTTT.

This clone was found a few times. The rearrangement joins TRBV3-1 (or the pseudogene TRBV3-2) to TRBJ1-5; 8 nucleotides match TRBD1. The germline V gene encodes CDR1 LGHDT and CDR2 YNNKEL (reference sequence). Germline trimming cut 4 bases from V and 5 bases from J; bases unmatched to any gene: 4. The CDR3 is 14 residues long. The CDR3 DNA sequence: TGTGCCAGCAGCCCTCAGGGGGCACATCAGCCCCAGCATTTT. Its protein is CASSPQGAHQPQHF.

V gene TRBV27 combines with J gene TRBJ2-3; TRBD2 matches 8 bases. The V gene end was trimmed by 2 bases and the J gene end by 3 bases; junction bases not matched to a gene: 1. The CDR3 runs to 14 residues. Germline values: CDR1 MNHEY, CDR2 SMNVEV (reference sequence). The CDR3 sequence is CASSLAGGTDTQYF. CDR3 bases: TGTGCCAGCAGTTTAGCGGGAGGAACAGATACGCAGTATTTT.

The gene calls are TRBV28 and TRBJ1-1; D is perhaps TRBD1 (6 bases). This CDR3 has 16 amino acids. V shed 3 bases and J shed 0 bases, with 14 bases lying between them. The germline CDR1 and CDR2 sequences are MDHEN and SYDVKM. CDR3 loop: CASSFGGLRMNTEAFF. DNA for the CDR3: TGTGCCAGCAGTTTCGGGGGGCTTAGGATGAACACTGAAGCTTTCTTT.